Shown below are 3 T cell receptor beta chains from a single sample sequenced in a study of graft-versus-host responses after intestinal transplantation (dated by TCRdb to about 2021). Receptor amplification or capture employed the immunoSEQ multiplex PCR assay. Drawn from immuneACCESS, this table holds only the in-frame rearrangements with V and J called that TCRdb kept. Clones are partly lost; checked studies trace under half to an unresolved V gene and leave the rest unexplained. The sample table contains about 25,000 clones; only one count was recorded for roughly 94% of them. 0.45% to 0.65% of the sample is in the top ten clones. The starting material was PBMCs, obtained 156 days after intestinal transplant. The receptors derive from a human patient who received an intestinal transplant, so some T cells may come from the graft donor.

CDR3 amino acids: CASSQDRQTQETQYF. The DNA for the CDR3 is TGCGCCAGCAGCCAAGATCGGCAGACCCAAGAGACCCAGTACTTC. The chain combines TRBV4-1 with TRBJ2-5; D call uncertain. Trimming stripped 0 bases from V and 1 base from J, with 9 bases between. This CDR3 has 15 amino acids. CDR1 is MGHRA, CDR2 YSYEKL, per germline.

This sequence joins TRBV30 and TRBJ2-2, with D tentatively TRBD1 or TRBD2 (5 bases each). The V gene lost 1 base and the J gene lost 6 bases, with 9 bases spanning the gap. Per germline, CDR1 GTSNPN and CDR2 SVGIG (reference sequence). This CDR3 is 13 amino acids long. As DNA, the CDR3 is TGTGCCTGGAGTGAAGGGACCGCCGGGGAGCTGTTTTTT. This codes for CAWSEGTAGELFF.

V is TRBV7-9 and J is TRBJ2-7; TRBD2 matches at 10 bases. V dropped 0 bases and J dropped 6; count of bases not matched to a gene: 5. Germline CDR1 and CDR2: SEHNR and FQNEAQ (reference sequence). The CDR3 totals 15 residues. The DNA for the CDR3 is TGTGCCAGCAGCTTAGCGGGGCTAGCGGGAGCCGAGCAGTACTTC. This translates into CASSLAGLAGAEQYF.